Listed below are T cell receptor beta chains from one sample, sequenced in a study of T cell responses to AZD1222 COVID-19 vaccine. Here immunoSEQ multiplex PCR was the method, and the copy in TCRdb shows in-frame clones only, minus some. The sample consists of roughly 100,000 clones, roughly 90% of them appearing once. The sample here was peripheral blood, taken on day 0 of AZD1222 vaccination. The receptor source for this set is an adult in good health. The CDR3 runs from the conserved cysteine through the conserved F or W. D genes are given only for firm matches. Not all rows give a size; the values are once, few, many and, for expanded clones, a class.

d_gene	v_gene	j_gene	abundance	CDR3aa	CDR3nt
NA	TRBV19	TRBJ2-4	NA	CASSPPGVVAKNIQYF	TGTGCCAGTAGCCCGCCGGGGGTCGTAGCCAAAAACATTCAGTACTTC
TRBD1	TRBV19	TRBJ1-5	few	CASSIGTGGHNQPQHF	TGTGCCAGTAGTATAGGAACAGGGGGCCACAATCAGCCCCAGCATTTT
NA	TRBV18	TRBJ1-6	NA	CASSPPAAGINSPLHF	TGTGCCAGCTCACCACCGGCAGCGGGGATTAATTCACCCCTCCACTTT
NA	TRBV6-5	TRBJ2-3	NA	CASSYRGSTDTQYF	TGTGCCAGCAGTTACAGGGGTAGCACAGATACGCAGTATTTT
NA	TRBV15	TRBJ1-1	NA	CATTLMGGTEAFF	TGTGCCACCACCCTCATGGGAGGGACTGAAGCTTTCTTT
TRBD2	TRBV28	TRBJ2-1	NA	CASRRLAGDNEQFF	TGTGCCAGCAGGAGACTAGCGGGGGACAATGAGCAGTTCTTC
NA	TRBV28	TRBJ1-6	NA	CASSTDWASPLHF	TGTGCCAGCAGCACCGATTGGGCCTCACCCCTCCACTTT
NA	TRBV21-1	TRBJ2-2	NA	CASSNLSYANTGELFF	TGTGCCAGCAGCAACCTTTCTTACGCGAACACCGGGGAGCTGTTTTTT
NA	TRBV18	TRBJ2-6	NA	CASSPLPRGSGANVLTF	TGTGCCAGCTCACCACTTCCCCGGGGATCTGGGGCCAACGTCCTGACTTTC
NA	TRBV21-1	TRBJ2-7	NA	CASRGGRGPRKVDEQYF	TGTGCCAGCAGGGGGGGCAGGGGGCCTCGTAAGGTCGACGAGCAGTACTTC
TRBD2	TRBV5-1	TRBJ2-7	once	CASSLAASGSYEQYF	TGCGCCAGCAGCTTGGCGGCTAGCGGGAGTTACGAGCAGTACTTC
TRBD1	TRBV28	TRBJ1-5	NA	CASSSGQGWDQPQHF	TGTGCCAGCAGCTCAGGACAGGGCTGGGATCAGCCCCAGCATTTT
NA	TRBV2	TRBJ1-4	NA	CASLREGNEKLFF	TGTGCCTCGCTCCGGGAGGGCAATGAAAAACTGTTTTTT
NA	TRBV28	TRBJ1-5	NA	CASRSERQQPQHF	TGTGCCAGCAGGTCCGAACGACAGCAGCCCCAGCATTTT
NA	TRBV13	TRBJ2-2	NA	CASSLRTNTGELFF	TGTGCCAGCAGCTTACGAACTAACACCGGGGAGCTGTTTTTT
NA	TRBV5-1	TRBJ2-3	NA	CASSSLGIAVNRTADTQYF	TGCGCCAGCAGCTCCCTTGGGATAGCGGTCAATCGGACGGCAGATACGCAGTATTTT
NA	TRBV28	TRBJ1-3	NA	CASSLQGDAGDTIYF	TGTGCCAGCAGTCTCCAGGGCGATGCGGGCGACACCATATATTTT
TRBD2	TRBV19	TRBJ2-4	NA	CASGGDLAKNIQYF	TGTGCCAGTGGGGGGGACCTAGCCAAAAACATTCAGTACTTC
NA	TRBV30	TRBJ2-3	NA	CAWSEHSGDTQYF	TGTGCCTGGAGTGAACATAGCGGAGATACGCAGTATTTT
NA	TRBV28	TRBJ1-5	NA	CASTDTSRGDQPQHF	TGTGCCAGCACCGACACCTCCAGGGGCGATCAGCCCCAGCATTTT
TRBD1	TRBV6-5	TRBJ1-5	once	CASSLGTGVQPQHF	TGTGCCAGCAGTCTCGGGACAGGGGTTCAGCCCCAGCATTTT
TRBD1	TRBV28	TRBJ1-1	NA	CASSLDRGNTEAFF	TGTGCCAGCAGCCTGGACAGGGGGAACACTGAAGCTTTCTTT
TRBD2	TRBV24-1	TRBJ2-1	once	CATSDLRLAGDNEQFF	TGTGCCACCAGTGATTTGCGACTAGCGGGAGACAATGAGCAGTTCTTC
NA	TRBV12-3/TRBV12-4	TRBJ1-1	NA	CASSRTDTEAFF	TGTGCCAGCAGTCGGACAGACACTGAAGCTTTCTTT
NA	TRBV24-1	TRBJ1-2	NA	CATSDDLMDYGYTF	TGTGCCACCAGTGATGACCTCATGGACTATGGCTACACCTTC
TRBD2	TRBV19	TRBJ2-5	NA	CASRRTSGQETQYF	TGTGCCAGTAGAAGGACTAGCGGTCAAGAGACCCAGTACTTC
TRBD2	TRBV7-6	TRBJ2-1	once	CASSTTSGRLNNEQFF	TGTGCCAGCAGCACGACTAGCGGGAGACTTAACAATGAGCAGTTCTTC
TRBD1	TRBV24-1	TRBJ2-7	NA	CATRQGQAYEQYF	TGTGCCACCAGGCAGGGACAGGCGTACGAGCAGTACTTC
TRBD2	TRBV4-3	TRBJ2-1	NA	CASSQDGGGRPSSNEQFF	TGCGCCAGCAGCCAAGACGGTGGCGGGAGACCCTCATCGAATGAGCAGTTCTTC
TRBD2	TRBV18	TRBJ2-7	NA	CASSPSTTSGTYEQYF	TGTGCCAGCTCACCGTCGACGACTAGCGGTACCTACGAGCAGTACTTC
NA	TRBV19	TRBJ2-6	NA	CASGAGGANVLTF	TGTGCCAGTGGAGCAGGTGGGGCCAACGTCCTGACTTTC
NA	TRBV14	TRBJ2-2	once	CASSQGAGVTGELFF	TGTGCCAGCAGCCAAGGGGCAGGGGTTACCGGGGAGCTGTTTTTT
NA	TRBV12-3/TRBV12-4	TRBJ1-5	once	CASRARSNQPQHF	TGTGCCAGCAGGGCAAGGAGCAATCAGCCCCAGCATTTT
NA	TRBV11-2	TRBJ2-7	NA	CASTLGAGRTYEQYF	TGTGCCAGCACCTTGGGCGCGGGAAGAACCTACGAGCAGTACTTC
NA	TRBV11-3	TRBJ1-1	once	CASSSTRGNTEAFF	TGTGCCAGCAGCTCCACACGGGGAAACACTGAAGCTTTCTTT
NA	TRBV24-1	TRBJ2-7	few	CATSDLYLGSFHEQYF	TGTGCCACCAGTGATTTGTATCTGGGCAGCTTCCACGAGCAGTACTTC
TRBD1	TRBV19	TRBJ2-2	NA	CASSKGPDRANTGELFF	TGTGCCAGTAGTAAGGGTCCCGACAGGGCGAACACCGGGGAGCTGTTTTTT
TRBD2	TRBV12-3/TRBV12-4	TRBJ2-7	NA	CASSPRTREQYF	TGTGCCAGCAGTCCCAGGACTAGGGAGCAGTACTTC
NA	TRBV5-1	TRBJ1-5	NA	CASSLEGRRQPQHF	TGCGCCAGCAGCTTGGAAGGGAGGCGTCAGCCCCAGCATTTT
NA	TRBV2	TRBJ2-1	NA	CASREARLGKNEQFF	TGTGCCAGCAGGGAAGCTAGGCTTGGTAAGAATGAGCAGTTCTTC
NA	TRBV7-8	TRBJ2-1	NA	CASSLRLRVAANEQFF	TGTGCCAGCAGCTTAAGGTTGCGGGTAGCGGCGAATGAGCAGTTCTTC
TRBD1	TRBV2	TRBJ2-7	NA	CASSEMGQGVYEQYF	TGTGCCAGCAGTGAAATGGGACAGGGGGTATACGAGCAGTACTTC
TRBD2	TRBV19	TRBJ2-5	NA	CASSIDWGGRGETQYF	TGTGCCAGTAGTATAGATTGGGGCGGGAGAGGAGAGACCCAGTACTTC
TRBD2	TRBV6-1	TRBJ2-7	NA	CASSESLAGPYEQYF	TGTGCCAGCAGTGAATCTCTAGCGGGACCGTACGAGCAGTACTTC
TRBD1	TRBV12-3/TRBV12-4	TRBJ1-1	NA	CASTGIGTAEAFF	TGTGCCAGCACCGGAATAGGGACAGCTGAAGCTTTCTTT
NA	TRBV6-4	TRBJ2-3	once	CASSDPLGWGRSPGTDTQYF	TGTGCCAGCAGTGACCCACTCGGGTGGGGGCGGTCGCCAGGTACAGATACGCAGTATTTT
NA	TRBV3-1/TRBV3-2	TRBJ2-2	NA	CASSQHTGELFF	TGTGCCAGCAGCCAACACACCGGGGAGCTGTTTTTT
NA	TRBV9	TRBJ1-2	once	CASSPRQRLYGYTF	TGTGCCAGCAGCCCTCGACAGCGCCTCTATGGCTACACCTTC
TRBD1	TRBV7-6	TRBJ1-5	NA	CASSSTGVGNQPQHF	TGTGCCAGCAGCTCGACAGGGGTTGGCAATCAGCCCCAGCATTTT
NA	TRBV28	TRBJ2-1	NA	CASSLSESEQFF	TGTGCCAGCAGTTTATCCGAATCTGAGCAGTTCTTC
TRBD1	TRBV6-5	TRBJ2-7	NA	CASSGTGRYEQYF	TGTGCCAGCAGCGGGACAGGGAGGTACGAGCAGTACTTC
NA	TRBV28	TRBJ2-5	NA	CASGFKGQETQYF	TGTGCCAGCGGCTTCAAGGGTCAAGAGACCCAGTACTTC
NA	TRBV27	TRBJ1-4	NA	CASKTNGGTTNEKLFF	TGTGCCAGTAAAACCAATGGGGGTACAACTAATGAAAAACTGTTTTTT
TRBD1	TRBV6-2/TRBV6-3	TRBJ1-1	NA	CASSYGTGGREAFF	TGTGCCAGCAGTTACGGGACAGGGGGTCGTGAAGCTTTCTTT
TRBD2	TRBV24-1	TRBJ2-5	NA	CATSDRKREQETQYF	TGTGCCACCAGTGACAGAAAGCGGGAACAAGAGACCCAGTACTTC
NA	TRBV5-4	TRBJ2-5	NA	CASSPARAGSFQETQYF	TGTGCCAGCAGCCCGGCGAGGGCAGGGTCGTTTCAAGAGACCCAGTACTTC
NA	TRBV5-6	TRBJ2-7	once	CASSQLGAGSTFISYEQYF	TGTGCCAGCAGCCAATTAGGAGCAGGTTCGACCTTTATCTCCTACGAGCAGTACTTC
NA	TRBV4-3	TRBJ1-1	NA	CASSQGRRGEAFF	TGCGCCAGCAGCCAAGGGCGCCGGGGTGAAGCTTTCTTT
NA	TRBV28	TRBJ1-5	NA	CASGRSNQPQHF	TGTGCCAGCGGAAGAAGCAATCAGCCCCAGCATTTT